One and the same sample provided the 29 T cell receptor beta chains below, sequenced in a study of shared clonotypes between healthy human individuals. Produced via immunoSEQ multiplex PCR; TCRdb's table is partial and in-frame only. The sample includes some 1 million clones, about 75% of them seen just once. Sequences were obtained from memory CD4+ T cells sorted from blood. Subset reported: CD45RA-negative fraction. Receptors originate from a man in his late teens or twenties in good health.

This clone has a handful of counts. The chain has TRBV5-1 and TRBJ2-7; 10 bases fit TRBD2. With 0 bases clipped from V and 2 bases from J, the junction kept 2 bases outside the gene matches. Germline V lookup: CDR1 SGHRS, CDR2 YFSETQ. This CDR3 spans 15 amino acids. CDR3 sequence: CASSLAAGGPYEQYF. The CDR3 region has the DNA TGCGCCAGCAGCTTGGCAGCGGGGGGGCCCTACGAGCAGTACTTC.

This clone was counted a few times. CDR3: CASSFKTVHPGGAFF. The CDR3 region has the DNA TGTGCCAGCAGCTTTAAGACAGTACATCCGGGTGGGGCTTTCTTT. This chain uses TRBV5-6 with TRBJ1-1; D perhaps matches TRBD1 (5 bases). The V end was cut by 2 bases, the J end by 11 bases, with 22 bases between. The CDR3 runs 15 residues. Germline CDR1 reads SGHDT; CDR2 reads YYEEEE.

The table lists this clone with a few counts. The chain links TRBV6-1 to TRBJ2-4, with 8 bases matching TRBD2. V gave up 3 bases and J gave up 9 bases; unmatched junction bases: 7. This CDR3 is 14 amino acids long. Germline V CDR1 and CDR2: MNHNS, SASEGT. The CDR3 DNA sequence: TGTGCCAGCAGTGATCGAGCGGGAGTCGGCATTCAGTACTTC. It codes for CASSDRAGVGIQYF.

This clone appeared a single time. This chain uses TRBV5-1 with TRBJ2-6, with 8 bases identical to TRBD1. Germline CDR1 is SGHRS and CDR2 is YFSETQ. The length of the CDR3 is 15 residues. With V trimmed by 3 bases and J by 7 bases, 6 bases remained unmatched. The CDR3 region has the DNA TGCGCCAGCAGCTCGACAGGGGTTGGTGCCAACGTCCTGACTTTC. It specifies CASSSTGVGANVLTF.

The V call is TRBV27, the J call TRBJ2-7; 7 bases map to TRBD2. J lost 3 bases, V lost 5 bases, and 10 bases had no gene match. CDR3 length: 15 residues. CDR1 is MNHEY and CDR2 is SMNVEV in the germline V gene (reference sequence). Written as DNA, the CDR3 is TGTGCCAGCAGTCTTTCGGCGGGAGCCAACTACGAGCAGTACTTC. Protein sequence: CASSLSAGANYEQYF.

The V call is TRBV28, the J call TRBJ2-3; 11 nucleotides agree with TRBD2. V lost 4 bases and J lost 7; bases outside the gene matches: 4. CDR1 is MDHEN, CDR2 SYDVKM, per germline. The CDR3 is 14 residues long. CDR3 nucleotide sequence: TGTGCCAGCAGTTCTAGCGGGGGGACTTATACGCAGTATTTT. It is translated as CASSSSGGTYTQYF. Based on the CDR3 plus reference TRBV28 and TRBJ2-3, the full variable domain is DVKVTQSSRYLVKRTGEKVFLECVQDMDHENMFWYRQDPGLGLRLIYFSYDVKMKEKGDIPEGYSVSREKKERFSLILESASTNQTSMYLCASSSSGGTYTQYFGPGTRLTVL.

The chain's CDR3 is CAISEGLPANNEKLFF. The CDR3 DNA reads TGTGCCATCAGTGAGGGACTGCCAGCAAATAATGAAAAACTGTTTTTT. V and J are TRBV10-3 and TRBJ1-4; D call uncertain. The germline V gene encodes CDR1 ENHRY and CDR2 SYGVKD. With 2 bases removed from V and 4 bases from J, the gap between germline ends came to 14 bases. The CDR3 has 16 residues.

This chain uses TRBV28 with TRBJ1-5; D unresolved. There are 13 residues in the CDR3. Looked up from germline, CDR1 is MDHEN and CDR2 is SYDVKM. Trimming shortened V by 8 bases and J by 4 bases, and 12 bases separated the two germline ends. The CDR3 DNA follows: TGTGCCAGCCAATACAACAGTAATCAGCCCCAGCATTTT. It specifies CASQYNSNQPQHF.

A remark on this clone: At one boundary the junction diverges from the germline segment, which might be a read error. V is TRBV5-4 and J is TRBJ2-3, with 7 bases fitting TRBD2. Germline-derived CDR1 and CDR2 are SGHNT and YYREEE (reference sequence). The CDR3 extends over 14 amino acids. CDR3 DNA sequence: TGTGCCAGCAGCTTGGGGCTGGCGGGGGTCCGTATAAGTTTT. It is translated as CASSLGLAGVRISF. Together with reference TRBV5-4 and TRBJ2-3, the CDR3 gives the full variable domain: ETGVTQSPTHLIKTRGQQVTLRCSSQSGHNTVSWYQQALGQGPQFIFQYYREEENGRGNFPPRFSGLQFPNYSSELNVNALELDDSALYLCASSLGLAGVRISFGPGTRLTVL.

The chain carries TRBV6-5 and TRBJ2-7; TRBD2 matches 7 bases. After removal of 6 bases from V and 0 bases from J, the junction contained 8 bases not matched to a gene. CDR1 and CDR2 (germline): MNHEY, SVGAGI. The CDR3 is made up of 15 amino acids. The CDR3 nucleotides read TGTGCCAGCAGCCTATCTCTAGCGGTCTCCTACGAGCAGTACTTC. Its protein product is CASSLSLAVSYEQYF.

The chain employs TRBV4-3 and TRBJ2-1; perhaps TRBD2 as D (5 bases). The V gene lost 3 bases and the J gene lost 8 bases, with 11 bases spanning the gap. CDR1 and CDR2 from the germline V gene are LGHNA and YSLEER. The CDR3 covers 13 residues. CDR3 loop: CASSQDERDEQFF. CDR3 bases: TGCGCCAGCAGCCAGGACGAGAGGGATGAGCAGTTCTTC.

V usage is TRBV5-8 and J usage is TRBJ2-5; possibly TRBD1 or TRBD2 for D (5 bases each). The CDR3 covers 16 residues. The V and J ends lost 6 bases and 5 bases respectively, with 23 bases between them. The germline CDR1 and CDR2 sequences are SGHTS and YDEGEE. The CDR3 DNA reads TGTGCCAGCACCCTCGGGAATCAGGGATACCCTGAGACCCAGTACTTC. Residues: CASTLGNQGYPETQYF.

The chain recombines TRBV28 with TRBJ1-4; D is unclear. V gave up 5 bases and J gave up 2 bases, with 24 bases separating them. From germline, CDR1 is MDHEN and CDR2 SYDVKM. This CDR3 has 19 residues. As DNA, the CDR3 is TGTGCCAGCAGTCCCCTAGGCGGCCAGCGACCAACGACTAATGAAAAACTGTTTTTT. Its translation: CASSPLGGQRPTTNEKLFF.

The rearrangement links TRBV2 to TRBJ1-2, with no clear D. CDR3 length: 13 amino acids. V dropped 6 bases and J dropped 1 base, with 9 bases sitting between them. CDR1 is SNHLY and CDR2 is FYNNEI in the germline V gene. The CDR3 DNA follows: TGTGCCAGCAGACTTACCCTTAACTATGGCTACACCTTC. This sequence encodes CASRLTLNYGYTF.

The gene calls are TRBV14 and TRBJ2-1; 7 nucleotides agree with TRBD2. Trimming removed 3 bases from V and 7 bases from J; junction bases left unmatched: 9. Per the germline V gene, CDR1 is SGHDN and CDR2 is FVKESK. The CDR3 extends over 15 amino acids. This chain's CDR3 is CASSQRAGERNEQFF. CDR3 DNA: TGTGCCAGCAGCCAGAGGGCGGGGGAGAGGAATGAGCAGTTCTTC.

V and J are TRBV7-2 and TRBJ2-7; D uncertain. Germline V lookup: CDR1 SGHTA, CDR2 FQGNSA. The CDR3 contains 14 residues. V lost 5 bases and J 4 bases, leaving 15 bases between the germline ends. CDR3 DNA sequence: TGTGCCAGCAGCCCACACTCAAACACATACGAGCAGTACTTC. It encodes CASSPHSNTYEQYF.

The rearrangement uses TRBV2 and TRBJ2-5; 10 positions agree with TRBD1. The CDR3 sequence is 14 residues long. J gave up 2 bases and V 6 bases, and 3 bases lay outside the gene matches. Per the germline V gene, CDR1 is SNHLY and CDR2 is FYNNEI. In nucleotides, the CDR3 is TGTGCCAGCAGGACAGGGGGCGGACAAGAGACCCAGTACTTC. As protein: CASRTGGGQETQYF.

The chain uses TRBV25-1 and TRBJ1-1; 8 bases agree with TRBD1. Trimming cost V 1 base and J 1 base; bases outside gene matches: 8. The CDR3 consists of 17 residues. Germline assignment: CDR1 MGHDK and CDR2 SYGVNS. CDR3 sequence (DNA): TGTGCCAGCAGTGAATCGGGGACAGGCCCGTCGAACACTGAAGCTTTCTTT. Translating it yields CASSESGTGPSNTEAFF. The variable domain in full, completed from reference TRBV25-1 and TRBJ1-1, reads EADIYQTPRYLVIGTGKKITLECSQTMGHDKMYWYQQDPGMELHLIHYSYGVNSTEKGDLSSESTVSRIRTEHFPLTLESARPSHTSQYLCASSESGTGPSNTEAFFGQGTRLTVV.

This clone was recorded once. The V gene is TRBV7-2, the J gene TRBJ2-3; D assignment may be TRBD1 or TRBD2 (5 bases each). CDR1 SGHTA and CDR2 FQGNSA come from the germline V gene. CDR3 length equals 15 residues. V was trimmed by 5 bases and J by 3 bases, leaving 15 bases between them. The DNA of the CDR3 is TGTGCCAGCAGCGCGAGAGGGGTGGTGACAGATACGCAGTATTTT. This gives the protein CASSARGVVTDTQYF.

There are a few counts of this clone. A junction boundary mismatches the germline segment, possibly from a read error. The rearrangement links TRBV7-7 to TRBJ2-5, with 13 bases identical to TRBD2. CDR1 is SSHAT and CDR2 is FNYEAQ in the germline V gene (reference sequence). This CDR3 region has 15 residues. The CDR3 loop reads CASSLSGLAGETQYF. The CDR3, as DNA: TGTGCTAGCAGCCTATCGGGACTAGCGGGGGAGACCCAGTACTTC.

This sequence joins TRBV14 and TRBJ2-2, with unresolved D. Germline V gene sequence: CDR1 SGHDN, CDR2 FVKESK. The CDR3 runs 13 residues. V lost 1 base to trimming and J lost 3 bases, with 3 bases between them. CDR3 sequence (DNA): TGTGCCAGCAGCCAAGTGTACACCGGGGAGCTGTTTTTT. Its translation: CASSQVYTGELFF.

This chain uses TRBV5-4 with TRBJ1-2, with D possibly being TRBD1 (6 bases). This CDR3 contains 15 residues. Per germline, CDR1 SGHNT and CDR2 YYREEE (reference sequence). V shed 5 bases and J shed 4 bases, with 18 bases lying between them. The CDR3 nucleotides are TGTGCCAGCAGATTATGGGGGGGGACAAGCTATGGCTACACCTTC. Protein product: CASRLWGGTSYGYTF.

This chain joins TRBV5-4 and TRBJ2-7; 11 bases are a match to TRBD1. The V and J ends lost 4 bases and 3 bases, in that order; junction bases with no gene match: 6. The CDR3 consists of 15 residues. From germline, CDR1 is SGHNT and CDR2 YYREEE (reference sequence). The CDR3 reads CASSLGQGAVYEQYF. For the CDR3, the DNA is TGTGCCAGCAGCCTCGGACAGGGGGCGGTCTACGAGCAGTACTTC.

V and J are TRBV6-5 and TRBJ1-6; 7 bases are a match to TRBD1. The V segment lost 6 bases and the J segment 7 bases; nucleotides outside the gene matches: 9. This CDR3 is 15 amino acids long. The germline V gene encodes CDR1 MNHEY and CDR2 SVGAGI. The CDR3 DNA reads TGTGCCAGCAGACTGACAGGGAATGAGAATTCACCCCTCCACTTT. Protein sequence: CASRLTGNENSPLHF.

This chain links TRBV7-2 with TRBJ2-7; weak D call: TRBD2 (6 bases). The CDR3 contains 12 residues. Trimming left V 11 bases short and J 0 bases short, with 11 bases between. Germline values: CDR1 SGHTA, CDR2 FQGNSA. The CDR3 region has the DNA TGTGCCTGCGGGCGGGACTCCTACGAGCAGTACTTC. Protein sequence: CACGRDSYEQYF.

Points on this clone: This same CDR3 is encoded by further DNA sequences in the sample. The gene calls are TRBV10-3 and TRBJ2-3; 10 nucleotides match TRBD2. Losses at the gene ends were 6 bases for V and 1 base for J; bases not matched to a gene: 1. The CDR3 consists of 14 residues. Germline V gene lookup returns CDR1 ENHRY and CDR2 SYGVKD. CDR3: CAISGTSGTDTQYF. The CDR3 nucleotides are TGTGCCATCAGCGGGACTAGCGGCACAGATACGCAGTATTTT.

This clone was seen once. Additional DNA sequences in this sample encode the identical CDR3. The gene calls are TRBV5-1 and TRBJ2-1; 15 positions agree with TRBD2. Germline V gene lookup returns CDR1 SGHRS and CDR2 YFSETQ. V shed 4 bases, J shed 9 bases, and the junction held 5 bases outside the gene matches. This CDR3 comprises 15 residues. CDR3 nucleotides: TGCGCCAGCAGCCCGGGACTAGCGGGAGGCGGTGAGCAGTTCTTC. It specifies CASSPGLAGGGEQFF.

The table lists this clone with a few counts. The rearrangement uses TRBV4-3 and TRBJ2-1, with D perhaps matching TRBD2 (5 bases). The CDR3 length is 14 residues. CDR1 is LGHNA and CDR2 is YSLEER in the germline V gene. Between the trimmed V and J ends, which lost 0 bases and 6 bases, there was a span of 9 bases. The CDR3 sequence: CASSQELGSNEQFF. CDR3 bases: TGCGCCAGCAGCCAAGAGCTGGGGAGCAATGAGCAGTTCTTC.

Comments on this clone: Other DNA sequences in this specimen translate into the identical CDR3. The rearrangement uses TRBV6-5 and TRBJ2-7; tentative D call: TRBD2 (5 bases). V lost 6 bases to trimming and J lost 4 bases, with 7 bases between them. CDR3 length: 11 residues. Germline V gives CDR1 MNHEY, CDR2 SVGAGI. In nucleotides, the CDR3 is TGTGCCAGCAGGGACTCTTACGAGCAGTACTTC. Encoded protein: CASRDSYEQYF.